This entry describes one T cell receptor (beta chain). The antigen is undetermined. This record comes from a study of CD8+CD57+ T cells in acquired aplastic anemia. In the study overall: Sorted CD4+ and CD8+ cells yielded DNA averaging approximately 3.5 ug.

Overall study results and limits: Shared by patients and controls, just under 30 CD8+ CDR3s were abundant in patients.

By flow cytometry, patients selected for sequencing had shown an expansion of CD8+CD57+ cells. Severe acquired aplastic anemia was the diagnosis recorded for all patients. The template used for profiling TCR beta VDJ and CDR3 was genomic DNA. TCRdb independently ran MiXCR on the reads; one entry per CDR3 protein. The sample holds 80,000 or so distinct CDR3 sequences, 60% to 75% seen once. V lost 1 base, J lost 0 bases, and 6 bases lay in between. The CDR3 is 14 amino acids. Germline V gives CDR1 SGHVS, CDR2 FQNEAQ. Sequenced: sorted CD4+, CD8+, or CD8+CD57+ T cells (not recorded which) from PBMCs. The clonotype was recovered from a human donor with aplastic anemia. The chain recombines TRBV7-8 with TRBJ1-1, with D unresolved. This CDR3 is CASSLEAVNTEAFF. The CDR3 DNA reads as TGTGCCAGCAGCTTAGAGGCGGTGAACACTGAAGCTTTCTTT. The variable domain in full, with the rest retrieved from reference TRBV7-8 and TRBJ1-1, is GAGVSQSPRYKVAKRGQDVALRCDPISGHVSLFWYQQALGQGPEFLTYFQNEAQLDKSGLPSDRFFAERPEGSVSTLKIQRTQQEDSAVYLCASSLEAVNTEAFFGQGTRLTVV.